This TCR beta chain came from a study of CD8 T cells in ankylosing spondylitis. General study points: It appeared that ankylosing spondylitis blood was characterized by a TCR beta motif of several highly homologous variants.

Germline V gene lookup returns CDR1 SGHRS and CDR2 YFSETQ. Between the trimmed V and J ends, which lost 1 base and 2 bases, there was a span of 8 bases. The CDR3 contains 14 residues. There are many counts of this clonotype. Its specificity is not known. As the method for making TCR beta libraries, quantitative 5'-RACE with molecular barcodes was used. TCRdb passed the 5' RACE reads through MiXCR, listing each CDR3 protein once. The table lists approximately 88,000 distinct CDR3 sequences, roughly 10% of them singletons. The source is a male donor with ankylosing spondylitis or in good health (not recorded which). The material sequenced was blood, either unsorted or a sorted T cell fraction (not recorded which). This chain joins TRBV5-1 and TRBJ2-3; D ambiguous. The CDR3 protein is CASSLWSNTDTQYF. The CDR3 region has the DNA TGCGCCAGCAGCTTGTGGAGCAACACAGATACGCAGTATTTT.